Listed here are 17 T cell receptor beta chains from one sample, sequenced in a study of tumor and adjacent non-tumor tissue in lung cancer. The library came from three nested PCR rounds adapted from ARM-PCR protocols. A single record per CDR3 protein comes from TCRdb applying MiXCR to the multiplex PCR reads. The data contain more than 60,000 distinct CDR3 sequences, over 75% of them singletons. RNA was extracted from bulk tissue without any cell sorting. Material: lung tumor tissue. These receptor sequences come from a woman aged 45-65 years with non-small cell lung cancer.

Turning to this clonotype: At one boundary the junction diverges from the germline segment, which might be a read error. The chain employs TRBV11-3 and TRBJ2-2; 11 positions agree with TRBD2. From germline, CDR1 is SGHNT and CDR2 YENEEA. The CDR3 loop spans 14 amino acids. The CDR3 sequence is CGGNLAGGTGKLLF. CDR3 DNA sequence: TGTGGCGGCAACCTAGCGGGGGGCACCGGGAAGCTGCTTTTT.

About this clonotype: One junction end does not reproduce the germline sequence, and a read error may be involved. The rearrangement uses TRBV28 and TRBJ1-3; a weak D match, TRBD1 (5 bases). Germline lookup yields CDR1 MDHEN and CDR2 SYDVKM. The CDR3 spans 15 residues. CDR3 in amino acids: CAGSSGTGSGNTIYF. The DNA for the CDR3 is TGTGCCGGCAGTTCCGGGACGGGTTCTGGAAACACCATATATTTT.

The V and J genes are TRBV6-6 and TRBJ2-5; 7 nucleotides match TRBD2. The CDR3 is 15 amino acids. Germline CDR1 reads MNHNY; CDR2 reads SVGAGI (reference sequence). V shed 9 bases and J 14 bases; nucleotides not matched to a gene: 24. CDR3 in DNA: TGTGCCAGTACCGGGACTAACGTAGGCCAAGAGACGCAATACTTC. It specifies CASTGTNVGQETQYF.

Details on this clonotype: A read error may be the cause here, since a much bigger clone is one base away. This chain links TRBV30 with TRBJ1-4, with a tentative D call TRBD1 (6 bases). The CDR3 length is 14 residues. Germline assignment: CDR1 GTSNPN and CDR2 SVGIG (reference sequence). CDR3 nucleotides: TGTGCCTGGAGTCGTAGGGGGGACAATGTAAAACTGTTTTTT. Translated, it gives CAWSRRGDNVKLFF. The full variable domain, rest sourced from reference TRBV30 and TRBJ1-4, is SQTIHQWPATLVQPVGSPLSLECTVEGTSNPNLYWYRQAAGRGLQLLFYSVGIGQISSEVPQNLSASRPQDRQFILSSKKLLLSDSGFYLCAWSRRGDNVKLFFGSGTQLSVL.

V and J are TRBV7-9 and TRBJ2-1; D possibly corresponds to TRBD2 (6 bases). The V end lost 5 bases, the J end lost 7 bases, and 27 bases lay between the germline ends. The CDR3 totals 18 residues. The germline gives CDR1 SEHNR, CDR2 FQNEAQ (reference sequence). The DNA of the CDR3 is TGTGCCAGCAGCCCTCGGAGGGTAGGAACTGACCATTATAATGAGCAGTTCTTC. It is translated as CASSPRRVGTDHYNEQFF.

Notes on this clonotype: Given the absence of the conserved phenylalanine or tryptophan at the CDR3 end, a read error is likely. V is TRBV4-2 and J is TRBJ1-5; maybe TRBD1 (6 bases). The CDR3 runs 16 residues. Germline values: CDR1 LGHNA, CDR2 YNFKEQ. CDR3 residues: CASSQDLGGGGQPQHL. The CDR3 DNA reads TGTGCCAGCAGTCAAGATTTGGGCGGGGGCGGTCAGCCCCAGCATCTT.

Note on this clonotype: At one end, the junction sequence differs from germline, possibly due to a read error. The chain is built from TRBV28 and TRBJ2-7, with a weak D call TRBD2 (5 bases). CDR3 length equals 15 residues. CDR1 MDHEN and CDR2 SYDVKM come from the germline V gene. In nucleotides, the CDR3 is TGTGCCAACAGTTTAAGCCGTGGGAGTTCCTACGAGCAGTACTTC. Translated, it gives CANSLSRGSSYEQYF.

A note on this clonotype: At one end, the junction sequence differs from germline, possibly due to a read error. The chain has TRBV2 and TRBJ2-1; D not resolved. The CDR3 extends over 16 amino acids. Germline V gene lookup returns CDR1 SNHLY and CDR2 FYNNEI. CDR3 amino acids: CASSEAEPSFYNEQFF. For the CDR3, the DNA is TGTGCGAGCAGTGAAGCCGAACCGAGCTTCTACAATGAGCAGTTCTTC.

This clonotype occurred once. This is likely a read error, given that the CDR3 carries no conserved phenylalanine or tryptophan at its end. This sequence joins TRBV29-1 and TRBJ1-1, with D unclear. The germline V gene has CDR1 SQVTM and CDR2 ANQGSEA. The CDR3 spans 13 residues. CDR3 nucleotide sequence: TGTAACGTTAGGGAAGAAGAGAACACTGAAGCTTTCTTG. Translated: CNVREEENTEAFL.

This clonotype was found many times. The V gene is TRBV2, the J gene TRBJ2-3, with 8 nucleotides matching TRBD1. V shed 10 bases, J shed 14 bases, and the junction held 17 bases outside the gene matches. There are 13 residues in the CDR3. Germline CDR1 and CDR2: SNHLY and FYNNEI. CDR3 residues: CANQGQGVVGWYF. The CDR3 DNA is TGTGCCAACCAAGGACAGGGTGTGGTAGGATGGTATTTT.

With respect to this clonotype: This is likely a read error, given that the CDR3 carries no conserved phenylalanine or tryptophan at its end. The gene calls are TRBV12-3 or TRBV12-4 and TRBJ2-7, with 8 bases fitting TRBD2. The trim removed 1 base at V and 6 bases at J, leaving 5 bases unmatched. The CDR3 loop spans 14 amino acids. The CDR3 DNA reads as TGTGCCAGCAGTTTAGTCGGGAGGGAGCTCGAGCAGTACTTA. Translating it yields CASSLVGRELEQYL.

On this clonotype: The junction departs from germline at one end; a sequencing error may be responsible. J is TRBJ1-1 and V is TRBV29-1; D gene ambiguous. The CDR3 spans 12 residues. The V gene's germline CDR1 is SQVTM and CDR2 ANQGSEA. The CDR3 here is CGVEEGNAEAFF. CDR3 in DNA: TGCGGCGTTGAGGAAGGGAACGCTGAAGCCTTCTTT.

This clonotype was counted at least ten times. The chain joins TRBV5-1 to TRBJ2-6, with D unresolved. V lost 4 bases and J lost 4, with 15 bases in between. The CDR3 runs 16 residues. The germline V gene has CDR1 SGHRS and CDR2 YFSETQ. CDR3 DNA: TGCGCCAGCAGCATATCAACAGTGGCGGGGGCCAACGTCCTGACTTTC. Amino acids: CASSISTVAGANVLTF. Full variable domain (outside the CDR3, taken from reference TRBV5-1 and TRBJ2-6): KAGVTQTPRYLIKTRGQQVTLSCSPISGHRSVSWYQQTPGQGLQFLFEYFSETQRNKGNFPGRFSGRQFSNSRSEMNVSTLELGDSALYLCASSISTVAGANVLTFGAGSRLTVL.

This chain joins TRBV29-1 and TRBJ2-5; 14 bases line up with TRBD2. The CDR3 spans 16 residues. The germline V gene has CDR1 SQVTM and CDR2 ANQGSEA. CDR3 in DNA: TGCACCGTGACGGGGACTAGCGGGAGCTCACAAGAGACCCAGTACTTC. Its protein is CTVTGTSGSSQETQYF.

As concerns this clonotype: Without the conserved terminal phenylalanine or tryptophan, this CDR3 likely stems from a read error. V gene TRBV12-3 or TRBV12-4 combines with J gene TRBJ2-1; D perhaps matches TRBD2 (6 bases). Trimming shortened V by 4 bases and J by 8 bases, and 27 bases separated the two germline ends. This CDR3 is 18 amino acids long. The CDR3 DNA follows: TGTGCCAGCAGTTCCGGGACCCCCACTCCGCTCGGGGGATATGAGCAGTTCCTC. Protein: CASSSGTPTPLGGYEQFL.

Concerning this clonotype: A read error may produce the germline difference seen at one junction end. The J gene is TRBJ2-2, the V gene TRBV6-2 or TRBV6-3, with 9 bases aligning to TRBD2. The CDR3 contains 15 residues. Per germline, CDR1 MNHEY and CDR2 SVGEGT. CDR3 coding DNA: TGTGTCAGCAGAGTAGCGGGAGTGGAGACCGGGGAGCTGTTTTTT. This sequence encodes CVSRVAGVETGELFF.

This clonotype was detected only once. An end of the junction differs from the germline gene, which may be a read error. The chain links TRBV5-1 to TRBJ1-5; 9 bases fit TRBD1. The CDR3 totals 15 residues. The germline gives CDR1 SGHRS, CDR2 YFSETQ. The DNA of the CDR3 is TGCACCAGCAGCACGGGACAGGGCGGCAAACAGCCCCAGCATTTT. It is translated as CTSSTGQGGKQPQHF. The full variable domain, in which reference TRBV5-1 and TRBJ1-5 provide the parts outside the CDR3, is KAGVTQTPRYLIKTRGQQVTLSCSPISGHRSVSWYQQTPGQGLQFLFEYFSETQRNKGNFPGRFSGRQFSNSRSEMNVSTLELGDSALYLCTSSTGQGGKQPQHFGDGTRLSIL.